This T cell receptor (beta chain) was obtained from a study of molecular identifiers for immune sequencing clone quantification. TCRdb re-called the PCR reads through MiXCR, storing one row per CDR3 protein. This sample has under 600,000 distinct CDR3 sequences, with around 21% found just once. The CDR3 loop spans 16 amino acids. Germline lookup yields CDR1 LGHNA and CDR2 YSLEER. V was cut by 2 bases and J by 4 bases, with 18 bases left in between. The clonotype originates from a human donor in good health. Some libraries in this study had Jurkat cell RNA spiked in. Source material: naive CD8+ T cells from blood, with Jurkat cell RNA spiked in. The subset: FACS-sorted CD8+CD4-CCR7+CD45RA+ naive T cells. V usage is TRBV4-3 and J usage is TRBJ2-7; D perhaps matches TRBD1 (6 bases). CDR3 DNA: TGCGCCAGCAGCCAATCCTCTCCCAGGGGTGGGTACGAGCAGTACTTC. Translation gives CASSQSSPRGGYEQYF.